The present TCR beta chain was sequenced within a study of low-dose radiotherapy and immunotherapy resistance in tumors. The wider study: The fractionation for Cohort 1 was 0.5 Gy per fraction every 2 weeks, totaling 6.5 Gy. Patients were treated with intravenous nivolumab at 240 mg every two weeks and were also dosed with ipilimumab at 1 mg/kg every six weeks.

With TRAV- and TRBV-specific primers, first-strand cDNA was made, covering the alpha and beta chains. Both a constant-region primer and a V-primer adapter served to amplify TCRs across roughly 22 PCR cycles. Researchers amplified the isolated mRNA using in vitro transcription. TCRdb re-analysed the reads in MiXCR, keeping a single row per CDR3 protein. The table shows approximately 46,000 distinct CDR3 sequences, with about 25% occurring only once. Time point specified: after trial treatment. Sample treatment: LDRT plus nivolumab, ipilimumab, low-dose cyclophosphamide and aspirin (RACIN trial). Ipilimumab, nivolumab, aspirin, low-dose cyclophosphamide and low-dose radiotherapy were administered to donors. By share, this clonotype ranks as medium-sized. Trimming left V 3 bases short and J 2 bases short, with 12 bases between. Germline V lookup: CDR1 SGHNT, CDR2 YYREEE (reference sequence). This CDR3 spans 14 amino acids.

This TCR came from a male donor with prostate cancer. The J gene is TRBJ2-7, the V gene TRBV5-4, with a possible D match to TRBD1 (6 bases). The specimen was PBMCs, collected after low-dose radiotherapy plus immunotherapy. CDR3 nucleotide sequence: TGTGCCAGCAGCTGGGAGACAGGACCCTACGAGCAGTACTTC. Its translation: CASSWETGPYEQYF.